A single sample is the source of the 27 T cell receptor beta chains below, sequenced in a study of vaccination effects on CD4 cells after COVID-19. Antigen-specific CD4+ T cell clonotypes were called by their expansion after viral peptide-pool culture in ViraFEST. CD4+ T cell isolation took place after 10 days of culture. Nucleocapsid antibodies stayed negative before and after vaccination, showing no earlier SARS-CoV-2 infection. Sequencing was performed with immunoSEQ multiplex PCR; in TCRdb, only in-frame clones are kept and a portion is missing. The table shows around 71,000 clones, with around 76% occurring only once. For these TCRs, the target antigens are not known. The sample here was CD4+ T cells from PBMCs cultured with HCoV-OC43 spike peptides, taken before COVID-19 vaccination. Sample subset: HCoV-OC43 spike overlapping peptide pool stimulation. These receptors were obtained from a human donor who received a COVID-19 vaccine.

The genes are TRBV19 and TRBJ1-5; maybe TRBD1 (5 bases). The CDR3 has 13 residues. The germline V gene has CDR1 LNHDA and CDR2 SQIVND (reference sequence). V dropped 6 bases and J dropped 7 bases, with 13 bases sitting between them. CDR3 DNA: TGTGCCAGTAGGCGATTATCAGGGCAGCCCCAGCATTTT. Its protein is CASRRLSGQPQHF.

This chain links TRBV28 with TRBJ1-1; possible D gene TRBD1, 6 bases. The germline gives CDR1 MDHEN, CDR2 SYDVKM. CDR3 size: 17 residues. The V end lost 3 bases, the J end lost 6 bases, and 23 bases lay between the germline ends. This CDR3 is CASSLGAGWGYLAEAFF. The CDR3, as DNA: TGTGCCAGCAGTTTGGGGGCCGGATGGGGATATTTAGCTGAAGCTTTCTTT.

The chain combines TRBV3-1 (or the pseudogene TRBV3-2) with TRBJ1-2; 10 positions agree with TRBD1. V shed 4 bases and J 1 base; nucleotides not matched to a gene: 3. The CDR3 has 15 amino acids. Germline lookup yields CDR1 LGHDT and CDR2 YNNKEL (reference sequence). The CDR3 spells CASSRTGGINYGYTF. DNA for the CDR3: TGTGCCAGCAGCCGGACAGGGGGTATTAACTATGGCTACACCTTC.

V gene TRBV7-3 combines with J gene TRBJ1-1; no definite D call. The CDR3 consists of 15 residues. The germline V and J ends were trimmed by 5 bases and 5 bases, with 18 bases remaining between them. Germline CDR1 and CDR2: SGHTA and FQGTGA. CDR3 loop: CASSPLIGEFTEAFF. For the CDR3, the DNA is TGTGCCAGCAGCCCCTTGATCGGGGAATTTACTGAAGCTTTCTTT.

The chain links TRBV19 to TRBJ2-1, with TRBD1 matching 11 bases. Germline lookup yields CDR1 LNHDA and CDR2 SQIVND (reference sequence). V shed 3 bases and J 8 bases; nucleotides not matched to a gene: 3. The CDR3 consists of 14 residues. Written as DNA, the CDR3 is TGTGCCAGTAGTATCGGACAGGGGGCCGATGAGCAGTTCTTC. It yields the protein CASSIGQGADEQFF.

The V and J genes are TRBV15 and TRBJ1-5; TRBD1 matches 10 bases. Germline V lookup: CDR1 LNHNV, CDR2 YYDKDF (reference sequence). CDR3 length: 16 amino acids. J gave up 5 bases and V 0 bases, and 4 bases lay outside the gene matches. CDR3 sequence (DNA): TGTGCCACCAGCAGAGAAAGGGACAGGGGTGATCAGCCCCAGCATTTT. This gives the protein CATSRERDRGDQPQHF.

The chain joins TRBV4-1 to TRBJ2-4; D possibly corresponds to TRBD1 (5 bases). Trimming pared 1 base from V and 5 bases from J, leaving 18 bases between. Germline lookup yields CDR1 MGHRA and CDR2 YSYEKL. The CDR3 spans 17 residues. The CDR3 reads CASSQGPAQGEENIQYF. DNA for the CDR3: TGCGCCAGCAGCCAAGGCCCGGCCCAGGGCGAAGAAAACATTCAGTACTTC.

The V gene is TRBV18, the J gene TRBJ1-2; D gene uncertain. There are 13 residues in the CDR3. The V gene's germline CDR1 is KGHSH and CDR2 LQKENI. V was cut by 6 bases and J by 3 bases, with 11 bases left in between. As DNA, the CDR3 is TGTGCCAGCTCGTCCAGCCCCGACTATGGCTACACCTTC. Its translation: CASSSSPDYGYTF.

The V and J genes are TRBV6-2 or TRBV6-3 and TRBJ2-7, with D unresolved. Trimming removed 0 bases at V and 3 bases at J, with 9 bases between. This CDR3 is built from 14 residues. Germline V gene sequence: CDR1 MNHEY, CDR2 SVGEGT. CDR3 sequence (DNA): TGTGCCAGCAGTTACTCGCTGAGAGACTACGAGCAGTACGTC. Its translation: CASSYSLRDYEQYV.

The V call is TRBV7-2, the J call TRBJ2-1; TRBD1 is a possible D gene (6 bases). The CDR3 consists of 15 residues. Germline V lookup: CDR1 SGHTA, CDR2 FQGNSA. V was shortened by 7 bases and J by 5 bases, with 18 bases between the two germline ends. CDR3: CASTPRTGPNNEQFF. As DNA, the CDR3 is TGTGCCAGCACCCCCCGCACAGGGCCCAACAATGAGCAGTTCTTC. The variable domain in full, completed from reference TRBV7-2 and TRBJ2-1, reads GAGVSQSPSNKVTEKGKDVELRCDPISGHTALYWYRQSLGQGLEFLIYFQGNSAPDKSGLPSDRFSAERTGGSVSTLTIQRTQQEDSAVYLCASTPRTGPNNEQFFGPGTRLTVL.

The chain combines TRBV5-1 with TRBJ1-1; TRBD1 aligns across 11 bases. The CDR3 length is 15 residues. Per germline, CDR1 SGHRS and CDR2 YFSETQ. V was pared by 2 bases and J by 3 bases, with 3 bases of the junction left unmatched. The CDR3 DNA is TGCGCCAGCAGCTTTTCGGGACAGGGGGACACTGAAGCTTTCTTT. It encodes CASSFSGQGDTEAFF.

This chain connects TRBV6-5 to TRBJ1-6; D is unclear. Germline V gives CDR1 MNHEY, CDR2 SVGAGI. V lost 0 bases to trimming and J lost 7 bases, with 13 bases between them. The CDR3 runs 16 residues. The CDR3 coding sequence is TGTGCCAGCAGTTACTCTCCGGCGGACTTGAATTCACCCCTCCACTTT. Its translation is CASSYSPADLNSPLHF.

The chain couples TRBV6-1 to TRBJ1-2; 7 nucleotides agree with TRBD1. Germline lookup yields CDR1 MNHNS and CDR2 SASEGT. This CDR3 has 14 amino acids. Trimming removed 3 bases from V and 8 bases from J; junction bases left unmatched: 9. This CDR3 reads CASSDKTGDDGYTF. The CDR3 DNA reads TGTGCCAGCAGTGACAAAACAGGGGACGACGGCTACACCTTC.

This rearrangement joins TRBV3-1 (or the pseudogene TRBV3-2) to TRBJ2-1, with 8 positions matching TRBD1. The CDR3 spans 15 residues. The junction had 11 bases not matched to a gene; V was cut back by 2 bases and J by 11 bases. Germline V gene sequence: CDR1 LGHDT, CDR2 YNNKEL (reference sequence). CDR3 loop: CASSQLAGGAGKQFF. CDR3 DNA sequence: TGTGCCAGCAGCCAACTGGCAGGGGGCGCAGGGAAGCAGTTCTTC.

V is TRBV5-1 and J is TRBJ2-1; TRBD2 matches 8 bases. V was clipped by 5 bases and J by 7 bases; unmatched bases: 14. The CDR3 covers 16 residues. Germline V gene data show CDR1 as SGHRS and CDR2 as YFSETQ. The chain's CDR3 is CASRLQTGTSINEQFF. CDR3 DNA: TGCGCCAGCAGACTGCAGACCGGGACTAGTATAAATGAGCAGTTCTTC.

The CDR3 sequence is CSVGISGETQYF. The CDR3 DNA follows: TGCAGCGTTGGCATCTCCGGAGAGACCCAGTACTTC. The J gene is TRBJ2-5, the V gene TRBV29-1; unclear D gene. There are 12 residues in the CDR3. V lost 4 bases and J 4 bases, leaving 10 bases between the germline ends. Germline lookup yields CDR1 SQVTM and CDR2 ANQGSEA.

This clone was seen only once. The J gene is TRBJ1-5, the V gene TRBV9; no clear D gene. The CDR3 has 14 residues. Trimming shortened V by 4 bases and J by 5 bases, and 13 bases separated the two germline ends. CDR1 is SGDLS and CDR2 is YYNGEE in the germline V gene. In DNA, the CDR3 is TGTGCCAGCAGCTTGGACGTTTCTGATCAGCCCCAGCATTTT. Translation: CASSLDVSDQPQHF.

CDR3 residues: CASSPGLAGVETQYF. CDR3 nucleotide sequence: TGTGCCAGCAGCCCAGGACTAGCGGGGGTGGAGACCCAGTACTTC. The rearrangement joins TRBV7-8 to TRBJ2-5, with 13 bases aligning to TRBD2. The germline V gene encodes CDR1 SGHVS and CDR2 FQNEAQ. V lost 5 bases, J lost 5 bases, and 5 bases stayed unmatched. The CDR3 is 15 residues long.

This clone was observed a few times. The chain links TRBV5-5 to TRBJ2-7; TRBD1 matches at 7 bases. The CDR3 totals 18 residues. With V trimmed by 1 base and J by 3 bases, 16 bases remained unmatched. From germline, CDR1 is SGHKS and CDR2 YYEKEE (reference sequence). CDR3 nucleotides: TGTGCCAGCAGCTTGACAATTAAAACAGGGGCGCGAGTCTACGAGCAGTACGTC. Translation gives CASSLTIKTGARVYEQYV.

The rearrangement links TRBV19 to TRBJ1-1; D is undetermined. CDR1 and CDR2 (germline): LNHDA, SQIVND (reference sequence). V lost 1 base, J lost 0 bases, and 12 bases lay in between. CDR3 length equals 16 residues. CDR3 in DNA: TGTGCCAGTAGTATAGGCCCGGAACTCATGAACACTGAAGCTTTCTTT. Protein sequence: CASSIGPELMNTEAFF.

The chain is built from TRBV5-8 and TRBJ1-3; no clear D. The CDR3 runs 13 residues. Germline CDR1 is SGHTS and CDR2 is YDEGEE. V lost 4 bases and J 4 bases, leaving 9 bases between the germline ends. The CDR3 DNA sequence: TGTGCCAGCAGCCTTGGAAAGGGAAACACCATATATTTT. This codes for CASSLGKGNTIYF.

The rearrangement uses TRBV7-2 and TRBJ1-1, with unresolved D. The CDR3 consists of 13 residues. With 5 bases removed from V and 2 bases from J, the gap between germline ends came to 9 bases. Germline loops: CDR1 SGHTA, CDR2 FQGNSA. CDR3 in amino acids: CASSPGPNTEAFF. The DNA of the CDR3 is TGTGCCAGCAGCCCCGGTCCAAACACTGAAGCTTTCTTT.

The rearrangement joins TRBV12-3 or TRBV12-4 to TRBJ2-7; TRBD2 matches 7 bases. The CDR3 runs to 13 residues. V lost 3 bases to trimming and J lost 9 bases; unmatched junction nucleotides: 8. CDR3 region: CASSFYQRGMQYV. In DNA form, the CDR3 reads TGTGCCAGCAGTTTTTACCAGCGGGGAATGCAGTACGTC.

The V gene is TRBV6-1, the J gene TRBJ2-7; the D gene is possibly TRBD1 (5 bases). Per germline, CDR1 MNHNS and CDR2 SASEGT. Trimming left V 2 bases short and J 0 bases short, with 14 bases between. The CDR3 covers 16 residues. CDR3 DNA: TGTGCCAGCAGTGAACGTGACAGAACGGCCTCCTACGAGCAGTACGTC. Protein: CASSERDRTASYEQYV.

V gene TRBV30 combines with J gene TRBJ2-3; D gene unclear. This CDR3 comprises 14 residues. The V gene's germline CDR1 is GTSNPN and CDR2 SVGIG (reference sequence). Trimming took off 5 bases at V and 3 bases at J, with 15 bases between the two ends. The DNA for the CDR3 is TGTGCCTGGGCAAAAGGGTCCCTGACAGATACGCAGTATTTT. Translation: CAWAKGSLTDTQYF.

The J gene is TRBJ2-5, the V gene TRBV24-1; D remains unclear. The CDR3 runs 13 residues. Germline-derived CDR1 and CDR2 are KGHDR and SFDVKD. V lost 3 bases, J lost 3 bases, and 7 bases lay in between. CDR3 DNA: TGTGCCACCAGTGATGTGACAAAAGAGACCCAGTACTTC. It yields the protein CATSDVTKETQYF.

DNA for the CDR3: TGTGCCAGCAGTTTGGGACAGGGCGCCTATGGCTACACCTTC. Amino acid sequence: CASSLGQGAYGYTF. V usage is TRBV28 and J usage is TRBJ1-2, with 9 bases lining up with TRBD1. Per the germline V gene, CDR1 is MDHEN and CDR2 is SYDVKM. CDR3 size: 14 residues. Trimming removed 3 bases from V and 4 bases from J; junction bases left unmatched: 3.